This T cell receptor beta chain originates from a study of T cells after yellow fever vaccination. Study-level results: Contaminating bulk clonotypes could be abundant in FACS-sorted repertoires. A weaker secondary response peaked on day 5, the primary on day 15. A limited proportion of clonotypes was detected within both the CD4 and CD8 compartments.

Per germline, CDR1 SGHTA and CDR2 FQGNSA. Deletions cut 3 bases from V and 7 bases from J, with 10 bases between. The CDR3 covers 13 residues. TCRdb itself ran the 5' RACE reads through MiXCR, one entry per CDR3 protein. The data contain more than 250,000 distinct CDR3 sequences, around 7% of them seen just once; the ten biggest clones take up roughly a sixth. This clonotype turned up a few times. As yet, its antigen is unknown. The V call is TRBV7-2, the J call TRBJ1-5; D remains ambiguous. Sample: PBMCs, taken approximately 47 days after the first yellow fever vaccination. This TCR came from a young man who received the YFV17D yellow fever vaccine. The chain's CDR3 is CASSFRENQPQHF. The CDR3 DNA sequence: TGTGCCAGCAGCTTTAGGGAGAACCAGCCCCAGCATTTT.